The clone carrying this T cell receptor beta chain was recorded at least ten times. The record originates from a study of T cells in Graves' hyperthyroidism and ophthalmopathy. Amplified TCR beta CDR3 regions derived from RNA transcripts. Carried out on the TCR CDR3, a first-round RT-PCR used the HTBI primer set. MiXCR was run by TCRdb on the multiplex PCR reads, yielding one entry per CDR3 protein. The table shows 690,000 or so distinct CDR3 sequences, with around 19% occurring only once. Patients showing uncontrolled infection, other autoimmune disease, pregnancy or lactation were ineligible. The clonotype originates from a woman aged 45 to 65 with Graves' hyperthyroidism that later progressed to Graves' ophthalmopathy. Sequencing used blood.

CDR3 residues: CASWGPGDGWRTDTQYF. The CDR3 region has the DNA TGTGCCAGCTGGGGGCCCGGGGACGGGTGGCGCACAGATACGCAGTATTTT. The rearrangement joins TRBV12-3 or TRBV12-4 to TRBJ2-3; D might be TRBD1 (6 bases). The V end was cut by 8 bases, the J end by 1 base, with 22 bases between. This CDR3 is 17 amino acids long.